This T cell receptor beta chain was captured in a study of cytomegalovirus exposure and HLA in healthy donors. 60 Vbeta and 13 Jbeta primers were used in PCR. Assay: immunoSEQ multiplex PCR; the TCRdb copy retains only in-frame clones and omits some. The sample comprises some 200,000 clones, approximately 80% of which are singletons, and 0.71% rests with the top ten. CDR3 length: 16 amino acids. The germline V gene has CDR1 GTSNPN and CDR2 SVGIG (reference sequence). The J segment lost 5 bases and the V segment lost 2 bases, leaving 13 bases of the junction unmatched. General study points: Trimming of TCR beta V- and J-genes showed a link, identified in a later analysis, to a missense DCLRE1C variant.

With respect to this clone: Its matching antigen is unknown.

This chain links TRBV30 with TRBJ1-1; TRBD1 aligns across 8 bases. The sequencing input was PBMCs. The sequence came from a boy between 2 and 10 years old in good health and CMV-seronegative. CDR3 amino acids: CAWSYRQGLIGTEAFF. The CDR3 bases are TGTGCCTGGAGTTATAGACAGGGGTTGATTGGGACTGAAGCTTTCTTT. The full variable domain, rest sourced from reference TRBV30 and TRBJ1-1, is SQTIHQWPATLVQPVGSPLSLECTVEGTSNPNLYWYRQAAGRGLQLLFYSVGIGQISSEVPQNLSASRPQDRQFILSSKKLLLSDSGFYLCAWSYRQGLIGTEAFFGQGTRLTVV.